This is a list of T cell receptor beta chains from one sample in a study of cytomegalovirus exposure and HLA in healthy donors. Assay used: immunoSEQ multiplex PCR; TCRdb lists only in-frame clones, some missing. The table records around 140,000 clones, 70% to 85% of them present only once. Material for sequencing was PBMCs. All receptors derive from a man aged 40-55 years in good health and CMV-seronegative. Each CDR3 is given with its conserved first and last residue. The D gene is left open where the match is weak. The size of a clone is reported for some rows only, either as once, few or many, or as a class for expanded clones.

TGTGCCAGCAGTTTAGGGGGACTAGCTTCCTACAATGAGCAGTTCTTC	CASSLGGLASYNEQFF	TRBV27	TRBJ2-1	TRBD2	NA
TGTGCCAGCACAAACGGGGTCACAAGGACTGGCTACACCTTC	CASTNGVTRTGYTF	TRBV6-5	TRBJ1-2	NA	NA
TGCGCCAGCAGCTTGGAAGGGCAGGGGTGGACCGGGGAGCTGTTTTTT	CASSLEGQGWTGELFF	TRBV5-1	TRBJ2-2	NA	NA
TGTGCCATCAGTGATCCATCGGACAGGACCTACGAGCAGTACTTC	CAISDPSDRTYEQYF	TRBV10-3	TRBJ2-7	TRBD1	NA
TGTGCCACCAGCGACCAACTCACAGGGGGTTCGTATCAGCCCCAGCATTTT	CATSDQLTGGSYQPQHF	TRBV15	TRBJ1-5	TRBD1	NA
TGCGCCAGCAGCCCGGAGGAGACTAGCTGGGAGCAGTACTTC	CASSPEETSWEQYF	TRBV5-1	TRBJ2-7	TRBD2	few
TGTGCCAGCAGTGCCCGTCGACAGGGGTTGCCCGGGGAGCTGTTTTTT	CASSARRQGLPGELFF	TRBV14	TRBJ2-2	TRBD1	NA
TGCGCCAGCAGCCAAGACACTAGCAGGAGCTCCTACAATGAGCAGTTCTTC	CASSQDTSRSSYNEQFF	TRBV4-1	TRBJ2-1	NA	few
TGTGCCAGTAGTATAGGGGTTAGCGGGGGTGGTGATACGCAGTATTTT	CASSIGVSGGGDTQYF	TRBV19	TRBJ2-3	TRBD2	NA
TGTGCCTGGAGTAGTGTAGATTACCAAGAGACCCAGTACTTC	CAWSSVDYQETQYF	TRBV30	TRBJ2-5	NA	NA
TGTGCCAGCAGTGGTACAGTCTATGGCTACACCTTC	CASSGTVYGYTF	TRBV6-1	TRBJ1-2	NA	few
TGTGCCAGTAGTATAGGACCGCAGACTAGCGGGAGGGAGTACAATGAGCAGTTCTTC	CASSIGPQTSGREYNEQFF	TRBV19	TRBJ2-1	TRBD2	few
TGTGCCAGCAGCGAGTCAGGGGTGGAGACCCAGTACTTC	CASSESGVETQYF	TRBV6-4	TRBJ2-5	NA	NA
TGTGCCAGCAGTTTAATGGGGACAGTTAATAGCGAGCAGTACTTC	CASSLMGTVNSEQYF	TRBV27	TRBJ2-7	TRBD1	NA
TGTGCCAGCCGTGCTAGCGGGGGTGCGAACACCGGGGAGCTGTTTTTT	CASRASGGANTGELFF	TRBV27	TRBJ2-2	TRBD2	NA
TGTGCCAGCAGTCCCCTAGCGGGAGGAAGCGAGCAGTACTTC	CASSPLAGGSEQYF	TRBV11-2	TRBJ2-7	TRBD2	NA
TGTGCCTGGACTAGCGGGAGGGAGGGGTACCAAGAGACCCAGTACTTC	CAWTSGREGYQETQYF	TRBV30	TRBJ2-5	TRBD2	once
TGTGCCTGGAGTGTTATGGGGGCCTTCTCTGGAAACACCATATATTTT	CAWSVMGAFSGNTIYF	TRBV30	TRBJ1-3	NA	NA
TGTGCAAGCGGGGGGTCCGAGCTAGAGCAGTACTTC	CASGGSELEQYF	TRBV7-9	TRBJ2-7	TRBD2	NA
TGTGCCAGCAGTGACTACCCGGGCTACAATGAGCAGTTCTTC	CASSDYPGYNEQFF	TRBV2	TRBJ2-1	NA	NA
TGCAGCGTTGTAACAGTTAACTATGGCTACACCTTC	CSVVTVNYGYTF	TRBV29-1	TRBJ1-2	NA	once
TGTGCCAGCAGCGTTGGCCTGGATGCGTCTAGGCAGTACTTC	CASSVGLDASRQYF	TRBV7-9	TRBJ2-5	NA	NA
TGTGCCAGCAGCTTAGACAGCCAGTATAGCAATCAGCCCCAGCATTTT	CASSLDSQYSNQPQHF	TRBV7-2	TRBJ1-5	NA	NA
TGTGCCAGCAGTTACCCGCGACAGGGACTAGCCAAAAACATTCAGTACTTC	CASSYPRQGLAKNIQYF	TRBV28	TRBJ2-4	NA	NA
TGTGCCAGCAGATCCGGTGCTAGCGGGAGGAGGGATACGCAGTATTTT	CASRSGASGRRDTQYF	TRBV2	TRBJ2-3	TRBD2	NA
TGTGCCAGCAGCCCCGACAGGGGGAACACTGAAGCTTTCTTT	CASSPDRGNTEAFF	TRBV7-9	TRBJ1-1	TRBD1	few
TGCGCCAGCAGCCAAGAGGGACAGAAACGGAACACTGAAGCTTTCTTT	CASSQEGQKRNTEAFF	TRBV4-1	TRBJ1-1	TRBD1	few
TGCGCCAGCAGCCCCTCGGTAGCGGGAGAGTGGGGTGAGCAGTTCTTC	CASSPSVAGEWGEQFF	TRBV10-1	TRBJ2-1	TRBD2	NA
TGTGCCAGCAGCTTGGGACTAGCGGGAGGGCCGGTACCAAAAGAGACCCAGTACTTC	CASSLGLAGGPVPKETQYF	TRBV5-4	TRBJ2-5	TRBD2	NA
TGTGCCAGCAGCTTTGGTTCTGTCGGTAGCGGGATAGGGTACGAGCAGTACTTC	CASSFGSVGSGIGYEQYF	TRBV7-2	TRBJ2-7	TRBD2	NA
TGTGCCAGCAGTTCAAGAGGAGGCCTCAGCACCGGTACGCAGTATTTT	CASSSRGGLSTGTQYF	TRBV6-5	TRBJ2-3	NA	NA
TGTGCCAGCAGCCAAGCCCCGGGACAGGGGTTCTCCGGCTACACCTTC	CASSQAPGQGFSGYTF	TRBV14	TRBJ1-2	TRBD1	few
TGTGCCAGCAGGGGCGGACAGGGTAGCATCTATGGCTACACCTTC	CASRGGQGSIYGYTF	TRBV27	TRBJ1-2	TRBD1	once
TGTGCCTGGAGTTTACTCCCAGGGAGGGGCGAGCAGTACTTC	CAWSLLPGRGEQYF	TRBV30	TRBJ2-7	TRBD2	NA
TGTGCCACCAGCAGGGGACGGGACTCAGGAGGCAATGAGCAGTTCTTC	CATSRGRDSGGNEQFF	TRBV15	TRBJ2-1	NA	NA
TGTGCCAGCAGTTCAGAATATAGCGGGAGGCCTACCGAGCAGTACTTC	CASSSEYSGRPTEQYF	TRBV27	TRBJ2-7	TRBD2	NA
TGTGCCAGCAGCTTAGTCCTTGGTAGCGGGGGGGCCCTAAATACGCAGTATTTT	CASSLVLGSGGALNTQYF	TRBV7-2	TRBJ2-3	TRBD2	NA
TGTGCCAGCAGTCTCTTTAGGGACAGTAGCGCAGGAAACACCATATATTTT	CASSLFRDSSAGNTIYF	TRBV28	TRBJ1-3	TRBD1	few
TGTGCCACCACGGGGGGCGATCCCTACAATGAGCAGTTCTTC	CATTGGDPYNEQFF	TRBV6-1	TRBJ2-1	NA	few
TGCGCCAGCAGCCAGATAGCGGGTCCGAGCACAGATACGCAGTATTTT	CASSQIAGPSTDTQYF	TRBV4-1	TRBJ2-3	TRBD2	few
TGTGCCAGCAGGGAAACCGGGACAGGGGGCAATGAGCAGTTCTTC	CASRETGTGGNEQFF	TRBV6-1	TRBJ2-1	TRBD1	NA
TGCGCCAGCAGCTTCGGACTAGCGGGACCCTATGAGCAGTTCTTC	CASSFGLAGPYEQFF	TRBV5-1	TRBJ2-1	TRBD2	NA
TGTGCCAGCAGTGAACGTGGGGGACAGGGGCCGGCCGGGGAGCTGTTTTTT	CASSERGGQGPAGELFF	TRBV2	TRBJ2-2	TRBD1	NA
TGTGCCAGCAGCTTGGGGGGGCTCCAAGAGACCCAGTACTTC	CASSLGGLQETQYF	TRBV5-5	TRBJ2-5	NA	NA
TGCGCCAGCAGCCACAGAACGGCGGCTAGCGGGGGGCCTTCCGGGGAGCTGTTTTTT	CASSHRTAASGGPSGELFF	TRBV4-1	TRBJ2-2	TRBD2	NA
TGTGCCAGCAAGCAACGGCAGGGTACTGAAGCTTTCTTT	CASKQRQGTEAFF	TRBV19	TRBJ1-1	NA	NA
TGCGCCAGCAGCTTGGGGGCCGGGGGCGAGCAGTACTTC	CASSLGAGGEQYF	TRBV5-1	TRBJ2-7	NA	NA
TGCGCCAGCAGTGGGGGGACTAGCTTATACAATGAGCAGTTCTTC	CASSGGTSLYNEQFF	TRBV10-2	TRBJ2-1	TRBD2	NA
TGCGCCAGCAGCTTGATTTTGAACAGGGACGAGCAGTACTTC	CASSLILNRDEQYF	TRBV5-1	TRBJ2-7	NA	once
TGTGCCAGCAGCTCCTGTTGGGACACAGATAGCAATCAGCCCCAGCATTTT	CASSSCWDTDSNQPQHF	TRBV21-1	TRBJ1-5	NA	NA
TGTGCCATCTCCGGGACAGGAGTCACAGATACGCAGTATTTT	CAISGTGVTDTQYF	TRBV28	TRBJ2-3	TRBD1	NA
TGTGCCAGCAGCCGGGACAGTCCCCTCTATAATTCACCCCTCCACTTT	CASSRDSPLYNSPLHF	TRBV7-6	TRBJ1-6	TRBD1	NA